This TCR beta chain was profiled in a study of blood T cell repertoires in COVID-19. Study-level background: Whether acute or convalescent, the COVID-19 samples came from the United States, Italy and Spain.

The germline CDR1 and CDR2 sequences are SGHTA and FQGNSA. V lost 5 bases and J lost 3, with 13 bases in between. The CDR3 runs 14 residues. Per the study methods: Estimation of nucleated cell counts relied on the amplification of reference gene primers. Only in-frame clones appear in the TCRdb table, and some are missing; sequencing was by immunoSEQ multiplex PCR. That table gives V, J and clone size, and the DNA gave D and trimming. The repertoire holds 90,000 to 130,000 clones, with around 90% as singletons. This clone has a single count. The TCR originated in a human donor in a cohort sampled during active COVID-19. The chain is built from TRBV7-2 and TRBJ1-2; D gene unclear. Sequenced: peripheral blood. The CDR3 DNA sequence: TGTGCCAGCAGCCTTACCAACACGTACTATGGCTACACCTTC. It codes for CASSLTNTYYGYTF.